This T cell receptor (beta chain) was obtained from a study of blood T cell repertoires in COVID-19. Study-level information: Whether acute or convalescent, the COVID-19 samples came from the United States, Italy and Spain. From T cells, B-cell-depleted T cells, or PBMCs came the material, which was cDNA or gDNA.

This CDR3 has 16 amino acids. Germline loops: CDR1 SGHNT, CDR2 YENEEA. The V segment lost 2 bases and the J segment 5 bases; nucleotides outside the gene matches: 8. Method: immunoSEQ multiplex PCR; TCRdb's copy keeps in-frame clones and lacks some. The profile covers more than 50,000 clones, with roughly 87% appearing a single time and about 2% taken by the ten largest. The sample comprised peripheral blood. V and J are TRBV11-3 and TRBJ2-4; 8 bases are a match to TRBD1. This clonotype was obtained from a woman aged 55 to 70 with acute or convalescent COVID-19. The DNA for the CDR3 is TGTGCCAGCAGCTTACGGGACAGGCCCCACCAAAACATTCAGTACTTC. Its translation: CASSLRDRPHQNIQYF.